These 29 T cell receptor beta chains share one sample of origin, sequenced in a study of CD8 T cells in ankylosing spondylitis (dated by TCRdb to 2016 to 2017). The library relied on 5' RACE. Sequencing used an Illumina HiSeq 2500. The raw public data were reprocessed by TCRdb itself: fastp quality trimming at Q25, MiXCR clonotype calling, in-frame beta chains only. Entries are consolidated by CDR3 protein sequence, retaining the most common genes and DNA. This sample has roughly 90,000 distinct CDR3 sequences in its table, and roughly 8% of those were observed once. Roughly 9.9% of the sample goes to the ten largest clones. The sequenced material came from blood, either unsorted or a sorted T cell fraction (not recorded which). These TCRs come from a male donor with ankylosing spondylitis or in good health (not recorded which).

At least ten counts were recorded for this clonotype. This chain connects TRBV14 to TRBJ2-2, with unresolved D. This CDR3 has 17 residues. The V and J ends lost 3 bases and 4 bases respectively, with 18 bases between them. Germline lookup yields CDR1 SGHDN and CDR2 FVKESK. This CDR3 reads CASSQFSRPTSTGELFF. CDR3 DNA: TGTGCCAGCAGCCAGTTTTCACGACCTACGAGCACCGGGGAGCTGTTTTTT.

Ten or more counts support this clonotype. The chain is built from TRBV4-3 and TRBJ2-1, with TRBD2 identical over 9 bases. Germline trimming cut 1 base from V and 9 bases from J; bases unmatched to any gene: 10. In germline, CDR1 is LGHNA, CDR2 YSLEER. This CDR3 is 16 amino acids long. As DNA, the CDR3 is TGCGCCAGCAGCCAAGTTATTGGTAGCGGGAGAACTGAGCAGTTCTTC. Translation gives CASSQVIGSGRTEQFF.

This clonotype has just a few counts. The rearrangement uses TRBV4-3 and TRBJ1-5; no clear D gene. This CDR3 comprises 13 residues. Germline V gene data show CDR1 as LGHNA and CDR2 as YSLEER. The V and J ends lost 4 bases and 5 bases respectively, with 9 bases between them. This CDR3 reads CASSRYVDQPQHF. The CDR3 DNA is TGCGCCAGCAGCCGTTACGTAGATCAGCCCCAGCATTTT.

This clonotype was picked up many times. The chain carries TRBV7-9 and TRBJ2-1, with TRBD1 as a possible D gene (6 bases). This CDR3 contains 16 residues. Trimming removed 6 bases at V and 2 bases at J, with 17 bases between. Germline CDR1 and CDR2: SEHNR and FQNEAQ (reference sequence). CDR3: CASRRGRSLAYNEQFF. The DNA for the CDR3 is TGTGCCAGCAGGAGGGGGAGAAGCTTGGCCTACAATGAGCAGTTCTTC.

Many counts were recorded for this clonotype. The V call is TRBV12-3 or TRBV12-4, the J call TRBJ1-2, with D unclear. Trimming cost V 11 bases and J 4 bases, with 8 bases left between them. The CDR3 covers 10 residues. CDR3 bases: TGTGCCGGTACCTTCTATGGCTACACCTTC. Translated: CAGTFYGYTF.

This clonotype was counted ten times or more. The chain recombines TRBV20-1 with TRBJ2-1; D is unresolved. Germline CDR1 and CDR2: DFQATT and SNEGSKA (reference sequence). Trimming took off 6 bases at V and 2 bases at J, with 8 bases between the two ends. This CDR3 spans 12 amino acids. The CDR3 DNA is TGCAGTGCCTTAAAGACCTACAATGAGCAGTTCTTC. Encoded protein: CSALKTYNEQFF.

This clonotype was counted many times. The chain couples TRBV12-3 or TRBV12-4 to TRBJ2-5; possibly TRBD2 for D (6 bases). The CDR3 covers 13 residues. V lost 6 bases, J lost 7 bases, and 15 bases lay in between. The CDR3 nucleotides are TGTGCCAGCAGCCTGGGGCAGGGAGGGACCCAGTACTTC. Translated, it gives CASSLGQGGTQYF.

The chain uses TRBV3-1 and TRBJ2-1; 12 positions agree with TRBD2. Per the germline V gene, CDR1 is LGHDT and CDR2 is YNNKEL (reference sequence). The length of the CDR3 is 15 residues. V shed 4 bases, J shed 6 bases, and the junction held 4 bases outside the gene matches. The CDR3 spells CASSPSGGGANEQFF. The CDR3 DNA is TGTGCCAGCAGCCCTAGCGGGGGGGGGGCCAATGAGCAGTTCTTC.

This clonotype was found a few times. The chain combines TRBV10-3 with TRBJ1-1; the D gene is possibly TRBD1 (5 bases). The CDR3 runs to 16 residues. The V end lost 2 bases, the J end lost 4 bases, and 17 bases lay between the germline ends. The V gene's germline CDR1 is ENHRY and CDR2 SYGVKD. CDR3 nucleotide sequence: TGTGCCATCAGTGAGCCTCAGGGCCTCCGGGCCACTGAAGCTTTCTTT. Protein: CAISEPQGLRATEAFF.

Turning to this clonotype: A junction end diverges from the germline sequence, so it may reflect a read error. The genes are TRBV12-3 or TRBV12-4 and TRBJ2-7; TRBD1 matches 8 bases. CDR3 length equals 16 residues. Here the CDR3 DNA reads TGTGTCAGCAGTACTTGGGACAGGCACCACGGAGACGCGCAGTACTTC. Protein: CVSSTWDRHHGDAQYF.

This rearrangement joins TRBV20-1 to TRBJ1-1, with a possible D match to TRBD1 (6 bases). The CDR3 totals 18 residues. Germline V lookup: CDR1 DFQATT, CDR2 SNEGSKA (reference sequence). CDR3 sequence reads: CRGKGPGQGSLTNTEAFF. CDR3 nucleotide sequence: TGCAGGGGCAAGGGTCCGGGCCAGGGGTCCCTTACTAACACTGAAGCTTTCTTT.

This clonotype was recorded many times. The chain joins TRBV9 to TRBJ1-2; D call uncertain. The CDR3 covers 12 residues. V was trimmed by 4 bases and J by 8 bases, leaving 12 bases between them. Germline CDR1 reads SGDLS; CDR2 reads YYNGEE. CDR3 DNA: TGTGCCAGCAGCTTTATTGGAGGGGGCTACACCTTC. Translating it yields CASSFIGGGYTF.

A few counts support this clonotype. The rearrangement uses TRBV24-1 and TRBJ2-1, with a possible D match to TRBD2 (6 bases). Germline-derived CDR1 and CDR2 are KGHDR and SFDVKD. The germline V and J ends were trimmed by 2 bases and 6 bases, with 7 bases remaining between them. The CDR3 length is 13 residues. The CDR3 spells CATSDWRGNEQFF. The CDR3 region has the DNA TGTGCCACCAGTGATTGGCGGGGCAATGAGCAGTTCTTC.

Many counts were recorded for this clonotype. This chain uses TRBV6-4 with TRBJ1-5, with 9 nucleotides matching TRBD1. V lost 9 bases to trimming and J lost 4 bases; unmatched junction nucleotides: 10. The CDR3 is 15 residues long. Germline CDR1 and CDR2: MRHNA and SNTAGT. The chain's CDR3 is CASPPGQGYNQPQHF. CDR3 in DNA: TGTGCCAGTCCTCCGGGACAGGGATATAATCAGCCCCAGCATTTT.

About this clonotype: A read error may be the cause here, since a much bigger clone is one base away. The CDR3 spells CGSSQESGRHNEQFF. The CDR3 DNA reads as TGCGGCAGCAGCCAAGAGTCAGGACGCCACAATGAGCAGTTCTTC. The chain employs TRBV4-3 and TRBJ2-1; the D is unclear. The CDR3 consists of 15 residues. Germline values: CDR1 LGHNA, CDR2 YSLEER.

In its sample, this clonotype was seen many times. The rearrangement joins TRBV9 to TRBJ2-5; either TRBD1 or TRBD2 may supply D (5 bases each). The V end was cut by 0 bases, the J end by 9 bases, with 18 bases between. The V gene's germline CDR1 is SGDLS and CDR2 YYNGEE. The CDR3 consists of 15 residues. The DNA for the CDR3 is TGTGCCAGCAGCGTAGGATCGGACGGGGCATCGTCCCAGTACTTC. It codes for CASSVGSDGASSQYF.

The chain carries TRBV7-9 and TRBJ1-5; TRBD1 matches at 8 bases. The CDR3 covers 14 residues. Losses at the gene ends were 5 bases for V and 6 bases for J; bases not matched to a gene: 6. Looked up from germline, CDR1 is SEHNR and CDR2 is FQNEAQ (reference sequence). The CDR3 DNA reads TGTGCCAGCAGCCGGGGACAGGAGAGTCAGCCCCAGCATTTT. Its protein is CASSRGQESQPQHF.

This chain links TRBV2 with TRBJ2-7; D possibly corresponds to TRBD2 (7 bases). V lost 4 bases and J lost 1, with 29 bases in between. The CDR3 has 20 amino acids. The germline V gene has CDR1 SNHLY and CDR2 FYNNEI. CDR3 protein: CASSVVGGRDVGPPSYEQYF. The CDR3 DNA reads TGTGCCAGCAGTGTAGTCGGGGGGCGGGACGTAGGACCACCATCCTACGAGCAGTACTTC.

In this sample, this clonotype turned up a few times. The genes are TRBV5-6 and TRBJ2-3; D perhaps matches TRBD2 (5 bases). This CDR3 spans 15 amino acids. Trimming pared 5 bases from V and 4 bases from J, leaving 17 bases between. Germline CDR1 is SGHDT and CDR2 is YYEEEE. CDR3 bases: TGTGCCAGCAGGGAGGCCGCCAAAGAAGCAGATACGCAGTATTTT. The encoded protein is CASREAAKEADTQYF.

The rearrangement links TRBV7-9 to TRBJ1-2, with 7 bases matching TRBD1. With 0 bases clipped from V and 8 bases from J, the junction kept 12 bases outside the gene matches. The germline gives CDR1 SEHNR, CDR2 FQNEAQ (reference sequence). The CDR3 length is 16 residues. This CDR3 is CASSLAGQIRVSGYTF. The CDR3 DNA reads as TGTGCCAGCAGCTTAGCGGGACAGATAAGAGTTTCGGGCTACACCTTC.

Many counts were recorded for this clonotype. V is TRBV20-1 and J is TRBJ1-5, with D unclear. Germline lookup yields CDR1 DFQATT and CDR2 SNEGSKA (reference sequence). Trimming shortened V by 0 bases and J by 4 bases, and 13 bases separated the two germline ends. CDR3 length: 15 amino acids. The DNA for the CDR3 is TGCAGTGCTAGAGATCATTTGTTGGGGAATCAGCCCCAGCATTTT. Protein sequence: CSARDHLLGNQPQHF.

This clonotype was detected many times. J is TRBJ2-7 and V is TRBV12-3 or TRBV12-4; D unresolved. The V and J ends lost 5 bases and 7 bases respectively, with 9 bases between them. The CDR3 runs to 11 residues. CDR3: CASSPFWEQYF. CDR3 sequence (DNA): TGTGCCAGCAGTCCCTTCTGGGAGCAGTACTTC.

The chain couples TRBV15 to TRBJ2-2; 7 nucleotides agree with TRBD2. The J segment lost 4 bases and the V segment lost 3 bases, leaving 8 bases of the junction unmatched. CDR3 length: 16 residues. CDR1 is LNHNV and CDR2 is YYDKDF in the germline V gene (reference sequence). The CDR3 region is CATSSLSGGVTGELFF. CDR3 coding DNA: TGTGCCACCAGCAGTTTATCGGGAGGTGTCACCGGGGAGCTGTTTTTT. The whole variable domain, filled in from reference TRBV15 and TRBJ2-2, reads DAMVIQNPRYQVTQFGKPVTLSCSQTLNHNVMYWYQQKSSQAPKLLFHYYDKDFNNEADTPDNFQSRRPNTSFCFLDIRSPGLGDTAMYLCATSSLSGGVTGELFFGEGSRLTVL.

This clonotype has ten or more counts. This sequence joins TRBV7-2 and TRBJ1-1; D is possibly TRBD1 (6 bases). CDR1 SGHTA and CDR2 FQGNSA come from the germline V gene. The CDR3 spans 14 residues. Trimming took 2 bases from V and 5 from J, leaving 12 bases between them. CDR3 sequence: CASSLTWGATEAFF. The CDR3 DNA follows: TGTGCCAGCAGCTTAACGTGGGGGGCGACTGAAGCTTTCTTT.

In its sample, this clonotype was seen many times. The J gene is TRBJ1-4, the V gene TRBV3-1; D unresolved. Trimming shortened V by 2 bases and J by 4 bases, and 20 bases separated the two germline ends. The CDR3 has 18 residues. Germline V CDR1 and CDR2: LGHDT, YNNKEL (reference sequence). The CDR3 DNA is TGTGCCAGCAGCCAAACCGTTTTGTTGGCCGTTCGTAATGAAAAACTGTTTTTT. Translation: CASSQTVLLAVRNEKLFF.

This clonotype was seen only a few times. V is TRBV18 and J is TRBJ1-2; D not resolved. V dropped 3 bases and J dropped 4 bases, with 18 bases sitting between them. The CDR3 covers 16 residues. Germline CDR1 and CDR2: KGHSH and LQKENI. CDR3 protein: CASSPAAGGTSYGYTF. CDR3 nucleotides: TGTGCCAGCTCACCGGCCGCCGGTGGTACATCCTATGGCTACACCTTC. The whole variable domain, filled in from reference TRBV18 and TRBJ1-2, reads NAGVMQNPRHLVRRRGQEARLRCSPMKGHSHVYWYRQLPEEGLKFMVYLQKENIIDESGMPKERFSAEFPKEGPSILRIQQVVRGDSAAYFCASSPAAGGTSYGYTFGSGTRLTVV.

In its sample, this clonotype was seen many times. The chain combines TRBV7-9 with TRBJ2-1; no firm D call. V was pared by 4 bases and J by 4 bases, with 11 bases between. This CDR3 comprises 14 residues. In germline, CDR1 is SEHNR, CDR2 FQNEAQ (reference sequence). CDR3 bases: TGTGCCAGCAGCTCTGTAGAGATTTACAATGAGCAGTTCTTC. Translated, it gives CASSSVEIYNEQFF.

The sample holds many counts of this clonotype. This chain links TRBV29-1 with TRBJ2-5; TRBD2 agrees at 14 bases. Germline loops: CDR1 SQVTM, CDR2 ANQGSEA. The CDR3 has 15 amino acids. Trimming removed 7 bases from V and 4 bases from J; junction bases left unmatched: 8. The CDR3 spells CSAGLAGVQGETQYF. The CDR3 DNA reads as TGCAGCGCGGGACTAGCGGGAGTCCAGGGAGAGACCCAGTACTTC.

This clonotype was seen many times. The chain links TRBV7-6 to TRBJ2-5; a possible D gene is TRBD1 (6 bases). The length of the CDR3 is 16 residues. Germline loops: CDR1 SGHVS, CDR2 FNYEAQ. The V end lost 2 bases, the J end lost 5 bases, and 18 bases lay between the germline ends. Here the CDR3 reads CASSLRPGHYLETQYF. DNA for the CDR3: TGTGCCAGCAGCTTACGACCGGGACATTACTTGGAGACCCAGTACTTC.